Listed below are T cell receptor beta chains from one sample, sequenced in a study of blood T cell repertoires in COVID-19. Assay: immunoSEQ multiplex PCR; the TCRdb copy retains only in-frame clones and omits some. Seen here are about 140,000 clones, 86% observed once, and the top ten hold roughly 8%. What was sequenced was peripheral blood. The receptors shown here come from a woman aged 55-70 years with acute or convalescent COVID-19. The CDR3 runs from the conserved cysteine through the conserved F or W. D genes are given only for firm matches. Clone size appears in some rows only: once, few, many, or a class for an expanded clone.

TGTGCCAGCTGCCGGGGTTTTCGCAATCAGCCCCAGCATTTT,CASCRGFRNQPQHF,TRBJ1-5,TRBV6-5,once,NA
TGTGCCAGTAGTTTCAGACTCAGGGTTGACTCCGGCTACACCTTC,CASSFRLRVDSGYTF,TRBJ1-2,TRBV19,NA,NA
TGTGCCAGCAGCCTGGGGACAGGGGGCAAGTACACTGAAGCTTTCTTT,CASSLGTGGKYTEAFF,TRBJ1-1,TRBV11-2,few,TRBD1
TGTGCCACCGTCCGGTTAAATGAAGCTTTCTTT,CATVRLNEAFF,TRBJ1-1,TRBV24-1,many,NA
TGTGCCAGCAGCTTAGGTCAGGGAGGGTTCGAGACCCAGTACTTC,CASSLGQGGFETQYF,TRBJ2-5,TRBV7-9,once,TRBD2
TGTGCCACCAGGGGGTCGGGACAGGGGAATAGCTATGGCTACACCTTC,CATRGSGQGNSYGYTF,TRBJ1-2,TRBV24-1,NA,TRBD1
TGTGCCATCAGTGAGACCCGGACAGGGGAAGGCTACACCTTC,CAISETRTGEGYTF,TRBJ1-2,TRBV10-3,once,TRBD1
TGTGCCAGCAGTCCGACAGGGGGCGCGAGGGCCGGTGGCTACACCTTC,CASSPTGGARAGGYTF,TRBJ1-2,TRBV2,NA,TRBD1
TGCGCCAGCAGCCAAGAAAGGACAGTTTATGATCAGCCCCAGCATTTT,CASSQERTVYDQPQHF,TRBJ1-5,TRBV4-1,NA,NA
TGTGCCAGCAGCTTATCTGTGGCCAATTCACCCCTCCACTTT,CASSLSVANSPLHF,TRBJ1-6,TRBV9,NA,NA
TGTGCCAGCAGCGCCGACAGGGTACCCTACAATGAGCAGTTCTTC,CASSADRVPYNEQFF,TRBJ2-1,TRBV9,NA,TRBD1
TGTGCCAGCTCACCACCTTCCAGCGGGGGCCGGGGGACCCAGTACTTC,CASSPPSSGGRGTQYF,TRBJ2-5,TRBV18,NA,TRBD2
TGTGCCCTCTACCCCGCAGGGGGCGATGGCTACACCTTC,CALYPAGGDGYTF,TRBJ1-2,TRBV30,NA,TRBD1
TGCGCCAGCAGCCAGACCGGGACTAGCGGGGGGTACAGCTCCTACAATGAGCAGTTCTTC,CASSQTGTSGGYSSYNEQFF,TRBJ2-1,TRBV4-1,NA,TRBD2
TGCGCCAGCAGCCAATTTTTTTTAGCGGGGGGCGAAGAGACCCAGTACTTC,CASSQFFLAGGEETQYF,TRBJ2-5,TRBV4-1,NA,TRBD2
TGTGCCAGCAGTAACACAGGGAGTCGGAATTCACCCCTCCACTTT,CASSNTGSRNSPLHF,TRBJ1-6,TRBV6-5,NA,NA
TGCGCCAGCAGTGAGTCTGGCGGGGGGCAGGGAGATACGCAGTATTTT,CASSESGGGQGDTQYF,TRBJ2-3,TRBV10-1,NA,TRBD2
TGTGCCAGCAGCTTTAGCGGGGGGGGACGGAATGAGCAGTTCTTC,CASSFSGGGRNEQFF,TRBJ2-1,TRBV11-3,few,TRBD2
TGTGCCAGCAGTTCTCACCGGGACAGACCCTACGAGCAGTACTTC,CASSSHRDRPYEQYF,TRBJ2-7,TRBV6-2/TRBV6-3,NA,TRBD1
TGTGCCACCGAGACGAACTATGCCAAAAACATTCAGTACTTC,CATETNYAKNIQYF,TRBJ2-4,TRBV28,NA,NA
TGTGCCAGCAGTTTAGAGCGGACCTATGGCTACACCTTC,CASSLERTYGYTF,TRBJ1-2,TRBV28,NA,NA
TGCGCCAGCAGCTTGACAGGGGATGGAAACACCATATATTTT,CASSLTGDGNTIYF,TRBJ1-3,TRBV5-1,NA,TRBD1
TGTGCCAGCAGCCAAGACGGGAGGGCGTTGACCTACGAGCAGTACTTC,CASSQDGRALTYEQYF,TRBJ2-7,TRBV14,NA,TRBD2
TGTGCCAGCAGCCAAGCCCGGTGGGGCAACACCGGGGAGCTGTTTTTT,CASSQARWGNTGELFF,TRBJ2-2,TRBV14,NA,NA
TGTGCCAGCAGCCTCCCCGGGTCAAATCAGCCCCAGCATTTT,CASSLPGSNQPQHF,TRBJ1-5,TRBV7-9,NA,NA
TGTGCCAGCAGCAAAGAACTGACTTGTGGACAAGAGACCCAGTACTTC,CASSKELTCGQETQYF,TRBJ2-5,TRBV21-1,NA,NA
TGTGCCAACAGTATTGGTAGCGGGGGGGATTATGAGCAGTTCTTC,CANSIGSGGDYEQFF,TRBJ2-1,TRBV6-5,NA,TRBD2
TGCGCCAGCAGCTCCCGCGGGGGGGCAAAAGATACGCAGTATTTT,CASSSRGGAKDTQYF,TRBJ2-3,TRBV4-1,NA,TRBD2
TGTGCCAGCAGCTCCGGGACTAGCGGGGCCCAAGATACGCAGTATTTT,CASSSGTSGAQDTQYF,TRBJ2-3,TRBV5-4,NA,TRBD2
TGTGCCACCAGCAGAGAACAGGGTGCCAATCAGCCCCAGCATTTT,CATSREQGANQPQHF,TRBJ1-5,TRBV15,few,NA
TGTGCCAGCAGCTTGGGGCAATTAAACTATGGCTACACCTTC,CASSLGQLNYGYTF,TRBJ1-2,TRBV5-4,NA,NA
TGTGCCAGCAGCCTATTAAGGGGGGGGCCCGTCTCCTACGAGCAGTACTTC,CASSLLRGGPVSYEQYF,TRBJ2-7,TRBV7-2,once,NA
TGTGCCAGCAGCGGGGGGGAGGCCAAAAACATTCAGTACTTC,CASSGGEAKNIQYF,TRBJ2-4,TRBV2,once,TRBD2
TGTGCCAGCAGCTTACCGGGACTAGCGGGCACAGATACGCAGTATTTT,CASSLPGLAGTDTQYF,TRBJ2-3,TRBV7-9,NA,TRBD2
TGTGCCAGCAGCTTAGGGCACGTGGGCGATGAGCAGTTCTTC,CASSLGHVGDEQFF,TRBJ2-1,TRBV7-2,NA,NA
TGTGCCAGCTCACCTTTGAGACTAGCGGGCTACAATGAGCAGTTCTTC,CASSPLRLAGYNEQFF,TRBJ2-1,TRBV18,NA,TRBD2
TGCGCCAGCAGCCAAGTAGCGGGATCCAACACCGGGGAGCTGTTTTTT,CASSQVAGSNTGELFF,TRBJ2-2,TRBV4-1,NA,TRBD2
TGTGCCAGCAGCGTTCTAGGGACTAAAGAGACCCAGTACTTC,CASSVLGTKETQYF,TRBJ2-5,TRBV9,once,TRBD2
TGTGCCAGCAGCTTTGGAAGTAGGGAGGGCACTGAAGCTTTCTTT,CASSFGSREGTEAFF,TRBJ1-1,TRBV5-5,once,NA
TGTGCCAGCAGTAAGGGACACCAGGGACTAAGCGGTGAGCAGTTCTTC,CASSKGHQGLSGEQFF,TRBJ2-1,TRBV6-6,NA,NA
TGCGCCAGCACCCCCCCTATCAATCAGCCCCAGCATTTT,CASTPPINQPQHF,TRBJ1-5,TRBV10-1,NA,NA
TGCGCCAGCAGCTTAGGACAAAGCTCCTACGAGCAGTACTTC,CASSLGQSSYEQYF,TRBJ2-7,TRBV5-1,NA,NA
TGTGCCAGCAGGACAGGGAGTTACTATGGCTACACCTTC,CASRTGSYYGYTF,TRBJ1-2,TRBV6-5,NA,TRBD1
TGTGCCAGCTCACCAGACAAGAACTATGGCTACACCTTC,CASSPDKNYGYTF,TRBJ1-2,TRBV18,once,NA
TGTGCCAGCAGCTTAAGCGAGCGGGGGGGAAGCAATGAGCAGTTCTTC,CASSLSERGGSNEQFF,TRBJ2-1,TRBV11-1,NA,TRBD2